Listed below are T cell receptor beta chains from one sample, sequenced in a study of blood T cell repertoires in COVID-19. This table comes from immunoSEQ multiplex PCR, and its TCRdb copy is limited to in-frame clones, with some not included. The sample consists of 350,000 to 450,000 clones, roughly 90% of them appearing once. The sequenced sample was peripheral blood. The receptors originated from a middle-aged man with acute or convalescent COVID-19. CDR3s include the opening cysteine and the closing phenylalanine or tryptophan. The D gene is left open where the match is weak. For some rows the clone size is stated as once, few or many, or as a class when expanded; others skip it.

NA,TRBJ1-5,TRBV15,NA,TGTGCCACCAGCAGAGATGGGAAACAGGTTGATCAGCCCCAGCATTTT,CATSRDGKQVDQPQHF
NA,TRBJ1-4,TRBV24-1,NA,TGTGCCACCAGTGATCATGGGGCGACTAATGAAAAACTGTTTTTT,CATSDHGATNEKLFF
NA,TRBJ1-3,TRBV6-6,TRBD1,TGTGCCAGCAGTCCTAAACCGGGACAGGGACCTCGAATTAACTCTGGAAACACCATATATTTT,CASSPKPGQGPRINSGNTIYF
NA,TRBJ1-2,TRBV3-1/TRBV3-2,TRBD1,TGTGCCAGCAGCCACGCGACAGGGACCTATGGCTACACCTTC,CASSHATGTYGYTF
NA,TRBJ2-3,TRBV14,TRBD1,TGTGCCAGCAGCCAAGGCCTACAGGGGGGTACGCAGTATTTT,CASSQGLQGGTQYF
NA,TRBJ1-6,TRBV2,TRBD1,TGTGCCAGCAGGAAACAGGGGAATTCACCCCTCCACTTT,CASRKQGNSPLHF
once,TRBJ1-2,TRBV5-1,NA,TGCGCCAGCAGCTTCCAACCGGGAGCTAACTATGGCTACACCTTC,CASSFQPGANYGYTF
NA,TRBJ2-7,TRBV20-1,NA,TGCAGTGCTAGACTGGCGCGGGAGCAGTACTTC,CSARLAREQYF
NA,TRBJ1-1,TRBV19,NA,TGTGCCAGTAAATTCCGGTTTAGATTCAACACTGAAGCTTTCTTT,CASKFRFRFNTEAFF
NA,TRBJ1-1,TRBV7-9,NA,TGTGCCAGCAGCTCGTCGTCCCTGAACACTGAAGCTTTCTTT,CASSSSSLNTEAFF
NA,TRBJ1-1,TRBV4-2,NA,TGTGCCAGCAGCCAAGATCCAGGGGTTGCTGAAGCTTTCTTT,CASSQDPGVAEAFF
NA,TRBJ1-2,TRBV7-2,TRBD1,TGTGCCAGCAGCCCAGCAGGGACAGGGCTCCGTGGCTACACCTTC,CASSPAGTGLRGYTF
NA,TRBJ1-4,TRBV25-1,TRBD1,TGTGCCAGCAGTGGGATCAGACAGGGACAGGAAAAACTGTTTTTT,CASSGIRQGQEKLFF
NA,TRBJ1-4,TRBV7-8,NA,TGTGCCAGCAGCTTAGGACAGGCAGCTGAAAAACTGTTTTTT,CASSLGQAAEKLFF
NA,TRBJ1-2,TRBV27,NA,TGTGCCAGCAGTTTAGTCAGGGGCTATGGCTACACCTTC,CASSLVRGYGYTF
NA,TRBJ2-3,TRBV19,NA,TGTGCCAGTAGTGACCAGGGGTCGATGGTAGATACGCAGTATTTT,CASSDQGSMVDTQYF
NA,TRBJ1-4,TRBV7-8,NA,TGTGCCAGCAGCTTAGGTCCGGCAGGCCGCCGTAATGAAAAACTGTTTTTT,CASSLGPAGRRNEKLFF
once,TRBJ2-2,TRBV11-3,TRBD2,TGTGCCAGCAGCTCGTCGGGGGGGCGCGGCACCGGGGAGCTGTTTTTT,CASSSSGGRGTGELFF
NA,TRBJ1-1,TRBV6-5,NA,TGTGCCAGCAGTTACTCCTCCACGACAGTCAACACTGAAGCTTTCTTT,CASSYSSTTVNTEAFF
NA,TRBJ1-2,TRBV14,NA,TGTGCCAGCAGCCATTTCAAGCCGAACAGGGTCAGCTATGGCTACACCTTC,CASSHFKPNRVSYGYTF
once,TRBJ1-2,TRBV2,NA,TGTGCCAGCAGTATGACCGACAGCTATGGCTACACCTTC,CASSMTDSYGYTF
NA,TRBJ1-1,TRBV28,NA,TGTGCCAGCAGTTTAATAACACAAGAAGCTTTCTTT,CASSLITQEAFF
NA,TRBJ1-6,TRBV7-8,NA,TGTGCCAGCAGCGCTCAGGCCACGGGGTATAATTCACCCCTCCACTTT,CASSAQATGYNSPLHF
few,TRBJ1-4,TRBV5-1,NA,TGCGCCAGCAGCTTGCCCACAGGGAGTAATGAAAAACTGTTTTTT,CASSLPTGSNEKLFF
NA,TRBJ1-1,TRBV29-1,TRBD1,TGCAGCGTCGGACATGGAGACGCAGGGGGCACTGAAGCTTTCTTT,CSVGHGDAGGTEAFF
NA,TRBJ1-4,TRBV9,NA,TGTGCCAGCAGCACGGGGGGGCTTTATGAAAAACTGTTTTTT,CASSTGGLYEKLFF
NA,TRBJ1-2,TRBV5-1,NA,TGCGCCAGCAGCTTGGATACAGGGAGCAATGGCTACACCTTC,CASSLDTGSNGYTF
NA,TRBJ1-6,TRBV6-2/TRBV6-3,NA,TGTGCCAGCAGTTACATCTTGGGGGGCTCCTATAATTCACCCCTCCACTTT,CASSYILGGSYNSPLHF
NA,TRBJ2-7,TRBV28,TRBD2,TGTGCCAGCAGTCCCCAGAGCGGGAGTCCCTACGAGCAGTACTTC,CASSPQSGSPYEQYF
NA,TRBJ2-1,TRBV5-6,TRBD2,TGTGCCAGCAGCTTGTTAGGCGGGAGGGCCCTTATAGATGAGCAGTTCTTC,CASSLLGGRALIDEQFF
NA,TRBJ2-7,TRBV10-3,NA,TGTGCCAGTGGGGCCTCATACGAGCAGTACTTC,CASGASYEQYF
NA,TRBJ2-2,TRBV13,TRBD2,TGTGCCAGCAGCTCCCGACTAGCGGGAGTCGGGGAGCTGTTTTTT,CASSSRLAGVGELFF
NA,TRBJ1-5,TRBV5-1,NA,TGCGCCAGCAGCTTGGGACAGGACAATCAGCCCCAGCATTTT,CASSLGQDNQPQHF
NA,TRBJ1-4,TRBV28,NA,TGTGCCAGCAGACCGGACAGTTCCACTAATGAAAAACTGTTTTTT,CASRPDSSTNEKLFF
few,TRBJ2-5,TRBV23-1,NA,TGCGCCAGCAGTCACTACAGGGTGAAGTCCCAAGAGACCCAGTACTTC,CASSHYRVKSQETQYF
NA,TRBJ1-2,TRBV5-4,TRBD1,TGTGCCAGCAGCTCCGGGACAGGGGAAACTAACTATGGCTACACCTTC,CASSSGTGETNYGYTF
NA,TRBJ1-1,TRBV25-1,NA,TGTGCCAGCAGCCCTGACTTTGAAGCTTTCTTT,CASSPDFEAFF
NA,TRBJ1-2,TRBV19,TRBD1,TGTGCCAGTAGTTTGCCCGGACAGGGGGTGATCCTTGGCTACACCTTC,CASSLPGQGVILGYTF
NA,TRBJ1-1,TRBV28,NA,TGTGCCAGCAGCCTACGGGGGGGGTATTCGGACACTGAAGCTTTCTTT,CASSLRGGYSDTEAFF
NA,TRBJ1-1,TRBV7-9,NA,TGTGCCAGCAGCGGGCACGATGGGGCTCAGGGAAGTATCGTTGAAGCTTTCTTT,CASSGHDGAQGSIVEAFF
once,TRBJ1-6,TRBV12-3/TRBV12-4,NA,TGTGCCAGCAGTCCAGGGAACTCACCCCTCCACTTT,CASSPGNSPLHF
NA,TRBJ1-1,TRBV7-9,NA,TGTGCCAGCAGCCTCGGACAGACAAGAGAAGCTTTCTTT,CASSLGQTREAFF
NA,TRBJ2-7,TRBV12-3/TRBV12-4,NA,TGTGCCAGCAGTTTAGGGGCCTCCTACGAGCAGTACTTC,CASSLGASYEQYF
few,TRBJ1-5,TRBV10-3,TRBD1,TGTGCCATCAGCTCGACAGGGTCGGGGAGCAATCAGCCCCAGCATTTT,CAISSTGSGSNQPQHF
once,TRBJ1-3,TRBV28,NA,TGTGCCAGCAGTTTATCGAGCCTCTCTGGAAACACCATATATTTT,CASSLSSLSGNTIYF
NA,TRBJ2-2,TRBV4-1,TRBD2,TGCGCCAGCAGCTCCTCGCGGGGACTAGCGGGGGAGACCGGGGAGCTGTTTTTT,CASSSSRGLAGETGELFF
NA,TRBJ1-2,TRBV19,NA,TGTGCCAGTACCCCCCTAGGGACTCCAACAAGCTATGGCTACACCTTC,CASTPLGTPTSYGYTF
NA,TRBJ2-5,TRBV11-3,NA,TGTGCCAGCAGCTTACTGTACCAAGAGACCCAGTACTTC,CASSLLYQETQYF
NA,TRBJ2-3,TRBV5-1,TRBD2,TGCGCCAGCAGCGAGGGACTAGCGGAAATTACAGATACGCAGTATTTT,CASSEGLAEITDTQYF
NA,TRBJ2-7,TRBV28,NA,TGTGCCAGCAGTTTATCCCAGATCTACGAGCAGTACTTC,CASSLSQIYEQYF